A selection of T cell receptor beta chains follows, all from one sample in a study of shared clonotypes between healthy human individuals. Generated by immunoSEQ multiplex PCR, the TCRdb table keeps only in-frame clones and is missing some. The sample shows over 2,000,000 clones, around 95% of them seen only once. The sequencing sample was made of naive CD8+ T cells from PBMCs. All receptors come from a man between 18 and 29 years old in good health. Some clones in this sample may be carry-over from other donors' samples. The CDR3 runs from the conserved cysteine through the conserved F or W.

>TRBV9
CASSVAGVNEQFF
>TRBV7-9
CASSLGDYEQYF
>TRBV7-2
CASSPVPGIPNQPQHF
>TRBV5-4
CASSLDRVRLIDEQFF
>TRBV27
CASSDGLADYNEQFF
>TRBV4-1
CASSQDTEETQYF
>TRBV9
CASSVGGTNTGELFF
>TRBV4-1
CASSPDKYGYTF
>TRBV13
CASSFFDRAGETQYF
>TRBV7-9
CASSKTGYTEAFF
>TRBV15
CATEGDRLNEKLFF
>TRBV9
CASSAGTSGRAVPDTQYF
>TRBV4-3
CASSQGPAGPATNEKLFF
>TRBV5-5
CASSLTRDSNQPQHF
>TRBV5-6
CASSFTGGNTYEQYF